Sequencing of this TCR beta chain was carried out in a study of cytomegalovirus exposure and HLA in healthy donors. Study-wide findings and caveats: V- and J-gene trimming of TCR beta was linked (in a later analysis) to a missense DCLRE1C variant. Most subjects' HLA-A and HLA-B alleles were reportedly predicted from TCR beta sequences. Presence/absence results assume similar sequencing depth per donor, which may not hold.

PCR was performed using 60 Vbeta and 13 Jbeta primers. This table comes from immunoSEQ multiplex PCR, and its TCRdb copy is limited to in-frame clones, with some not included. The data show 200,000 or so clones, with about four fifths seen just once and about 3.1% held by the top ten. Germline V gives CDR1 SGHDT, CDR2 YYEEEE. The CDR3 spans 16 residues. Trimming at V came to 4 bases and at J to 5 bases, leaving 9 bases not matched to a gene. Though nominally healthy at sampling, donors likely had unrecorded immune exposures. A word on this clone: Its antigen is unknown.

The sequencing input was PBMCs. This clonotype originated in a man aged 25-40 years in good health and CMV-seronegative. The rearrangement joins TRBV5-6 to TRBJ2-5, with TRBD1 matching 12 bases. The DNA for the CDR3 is TGTGCCAGCAGCCCTAACCGGGACAGGGGGCAGGAGACCCAGTACTTC. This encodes CASSPNRDRGQETQYF.